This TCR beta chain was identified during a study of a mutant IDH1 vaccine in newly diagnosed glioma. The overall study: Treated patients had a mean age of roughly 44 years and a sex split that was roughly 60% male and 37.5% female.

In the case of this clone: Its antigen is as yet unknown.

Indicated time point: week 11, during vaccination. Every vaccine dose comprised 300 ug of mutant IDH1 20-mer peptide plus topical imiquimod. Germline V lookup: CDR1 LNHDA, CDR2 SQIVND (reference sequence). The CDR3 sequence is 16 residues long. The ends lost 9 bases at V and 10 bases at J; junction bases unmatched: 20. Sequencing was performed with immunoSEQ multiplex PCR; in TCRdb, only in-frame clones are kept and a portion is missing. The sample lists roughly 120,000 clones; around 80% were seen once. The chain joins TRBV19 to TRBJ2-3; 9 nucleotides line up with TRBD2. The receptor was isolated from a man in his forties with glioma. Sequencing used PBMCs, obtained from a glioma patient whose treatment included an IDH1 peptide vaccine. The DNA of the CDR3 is TGTGCCAGACTTAGGGATAGCGGGGGAGTCCGGGGGCCGCAGTATTTT. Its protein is CARLRDSGGVRGPQYF.